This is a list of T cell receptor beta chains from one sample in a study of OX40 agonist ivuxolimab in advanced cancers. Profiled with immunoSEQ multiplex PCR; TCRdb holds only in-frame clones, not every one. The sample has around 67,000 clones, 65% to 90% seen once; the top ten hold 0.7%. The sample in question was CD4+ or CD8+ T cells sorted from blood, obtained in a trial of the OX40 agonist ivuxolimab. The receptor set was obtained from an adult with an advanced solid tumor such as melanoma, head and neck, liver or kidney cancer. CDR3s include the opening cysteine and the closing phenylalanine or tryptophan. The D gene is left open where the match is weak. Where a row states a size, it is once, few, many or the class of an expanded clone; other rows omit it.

CDR3aa: CASSATGLSNQPQHF; CDR3nt: TGCGCCAGCAGCGCGACAGGGCTGAGCAATCAGCCCCAGCATTTT; j_gene: TRBJ1-5; v_gene: TRBV5-1; len: 15; abundance: NA; d_gene: TRBD1
CDR3aa: CASSLDQNSPLHF; CDR3nt: TGTGCCAGCAGCTTGGACCAAAATTCACCCCTCCACTTT; j_gene: TRBJ1-6; v_gene: TRBV5-6; len: 13; abundance: NA; d_gene: NA
CDR3aa: CASSQGGLAGVGTGELFF; CDR3nt: TGCGCCAGCAGCCAAGGGGGACTAGCGGGAGTAGGAACCGGGGAGCTGTTTTTT; j_gene: TRBJ2-2; v_gene: TRBV4-1; len: 18; abundance: few; d_gene: TRBD2
CDR3aa: CASSAAQGADTQYF; CDR3nt: TGTGCCAGCAGCGCAGCTCAGGGTGCAGATACGCAGTATTTT; j_gene: TRBJ2-3; v_gene: TRBV9; len: 14; abundance: NA; d_gene: NA
CDR3aa: CSTESFGTRRHF; CDR3nt: TGCAGCACCGAGTCTTTTGGGACCCGCCGCCACTTC; j_gene: TRBJ2-5; v_gene: TRBV29-1; len: 12; abundance: NA; d_gene: NA
CDR3aa: CASSLEGLADTQYF; CDR3nt: TGTGCCAGCAGCTTAGAGGGCCTCGCAGATACGCAGTATTTT; j_gene: TRBJ2-3; v_gene: TRBV7-9; len: 14; abundance: NA; d_gene: NA
CDR3aa: CASSQGPGTGNEKLFF; CDR3nt: TGTGCCAGCAGTCAGGGCCCCGGGACGGGGAATGAAAAACTGTTTTTT; j_gene: TRBJ1-4; v_gene: TRBV9; len: 16; abundance: NA; d_gene: NA
CDR3aa: CASSGASWDF; CDR3nt: TGTGCCAGTAGTGGAGCGTCCTGGGACTTC; j_gene: TRBJ2-7; v_gene: TRBV19; len: 10; abundance: NA; d_gene: NA
CDR3aa: CASSERRGTDDNEQFF; CDR3nt: TGTGCCAGCAGTGAGAGGCGCGGGACAGATGACAATGAGCAGTTCTTC; j_gene: TRBJ2-1; v_gene: TRBV2; len: 16; abundance: NA; d_gene: NA
CDR3aa: CASSSRRDYYTYEQYF; CDR3nt: TGTGCCAGCAGTTCTCGACGGGACTACTATACCTACGAGCAGTACTTC; j_gene: TRBJ2-7; v_gene: TRBV6-5; len: 16; abundance: NA; d_gene: TRBD2
CDR3aa: CASSHRGSYTF; CDR3nt: TGTGCCAGCAGTCACAGGGGAAGCTACACCTTC; j_gene: TRBJ1-2; v_gene: TRBV2; len: 11; abundance: NA; d_gene: TRBD1
CDR3aa: CASSPVNQPQHF; CDR3nt: TGCGCCAGCAGCCCCGTTAATCAGCCCCAGCATTTT; j_gene: TRBJ1-5; v_gene: TRBV5-1; len: 12; abundance: NA; d_gene: NA
CDR3aa: CASSPLQVTNQPQHF; CDR3nt: TGTGCCAGCTCACCCTTACAGGTTACTAATCAGCCCCAGCATTTT; j_gene: TRBJ1-5; v_gene: TRBV18; len: 15; abundance: NA; d_gene: NA
CDR3aa: CASSESSPGADTQYF; CDR3nt: TGCGCCAGCAGTGAGTCGAGCCCGGGCGCAGATACGCAGTATTTT; j_gene: TRBJ2-3; v_gene: TRBV10-1; len: 15; abundance: once; d_gene: NA
CDR3aa: CASSPTDRGLPQYF; CDR3nt: TGTGCCAGCTCACCTACGGACAGGGGGCTTCCTCAGTACTTC; j_gene: TRBJ2-7; v_gene: TRBV18; len: 14; abundance: NA; d_gene: TRBD1
CDR3aa: CASSSRLKETQYF; CDR3nt: TGTGCCAGCAGCTCCCGATTGAAAGAGACCCAGTACTTC; j_gene: TRBJ2-5; v_gene: TRBV7-2; len: 13; abundance: once; d_gene: NA
CDR3aa: CASSSHMMRNYGYTF; CDR3nt: TGCGCCAGCAGCTCCCACATGATGAGGAACTATGGCTACACCTTC; j_gene: TRBJ1-2; v_gene: TRBV5-1; len: 15; abundance: NA; d_gene: NA
CDR3aa: CASSSPTGLGTEAFF; CDR3nt: TGCGCCAGCAGCTCCCCGACAGGGTTGGGCACTGAAGCTTTCTTT; j_gene: TRBJ1-1; v_gene: TRBV5-1; len: 15; abundance: NA; d_gene: TRBD1
CDR3aa: CASAPAYSNQPQHF; CDR3nt: TGTGCCAGCGCCCCCGCATATAGCAATCAGCCCCAGCATTTT; j_gene: TRBJ1-5; v_gene: TRBV2; len: 14; abundance: NA; d_gene: NA
CDR3aa: CASSQRGRSGELFF; CDR3nt: TGTGCCAGCAGCCAGAGGGGGCGCTCCGGGGAGCTGTTTTTT; j_gene: TRBJ2-2; v_gene: TRBV7-2; len: 14; abundance: NA; d_gene: TRBD1
CDR3aa: CASSYPSGSTDTQYF; CDR3nt: TGCGCCAGCAGCTACCCTAGCGGTAGCACAGATACGCAGTATTTT; j_gene: TRBJ2-3; v_gene: TRBV5-1; len: 15; abundance: NA; d_gene: TRBD2
CDR3aa: CASSARNRYEQYF; CDR3nt: TGTGCCAGCAGTGCCCGGAACCGCTACGAGCAGTACTTC; j_gene: TRBJ2-7; v_gene: TRBV2; len: 13; abundance: NA; d_gene: NA
CDR3aa: CAWTRGGPTAEQYF; CDR3nt: TGTGCCTGGACGAGGGGGGGACCTACCGCCGAGCAGTACTTC; j_gene: TRBJ2-7; v_gene: TRBV30; len: 14; abundance: NA; d_gene: NA
CDR3aa: CASSLGSGWGLSYGYTF; CDR3nt: TGTGCCAGCAGCTTGGGATCTGGCTGGGGGTTAAGCTATGGCTACACCTTC; j_gene: TRBJ1-2; v_gene: TRBV5-6; len: 17; abundance: NA; d_gene: NA
CDR3aa: CASSALISGANVLTF; CDR3nt: TGTGCCAGCAGTGCACTGATCTCTGGGGCCAACGTCCTGACTTTC; j_gene: TRBJ2-6; v_gene: TRBV2; len: 15; abundance: NA; d_gene: NA
CDR3aa: CASSLDPSGVETQYF; CDR3nt: TGCGCCAGCAGCTTGGACCCTAGCGGGGTCGAGACCCAGTACTTC; j_gene: TRBJ2-5; v_gene: TRBV5-1; len: 15; abundance: NA; d_gene: TRBD2
CDR3aa: CASSPPDRGQHF; CDR3nt: TGTGCCAGCAGCCCTCCGGACAGGGGCCAGCATTTT; j_gene: TRBJ1-5; v_gene: TRBV28; len: 12; abundance: NA; d_gene: TRBD1
CDR3aa: CASSPELWNTEAFF; CDR3nt: TGTGCCAGCTCACCGGAGTTGTGGAACACTGAAGCTTTCTTT; j_gene: TRBJ1-1; v_gene: TRBV18; len: 14; abundance: NA; d_gene: NA
CDR3aa: CASSLGPLTEAFF; CDR3nt: TGTGCCAGCAGCTTAGGTCCGCTTACTGAAGCTTTCTTT; j_gene: TRBJ1-1; v_gene: TRBV7-9; len: 13; abundance: once; d_gene: NA
CDR3aa: CASSPEIPRDPGYSPLHF; CDR3nt: TGTGCCAGCTCACCAGAAATCCCCCGGGACCCGGGGTACTCACCCCTCCACTTT; j_gene: TRBJ1-6; v_gene: TRBV18; len: 18; abundance: once; d_gene: NA
CDR3aa: CASSPGSREGSPLHF; CDR3nt: TGTGCCAGCAGCCCCGGGAGCAGGGAAGGTTCACCCCTCCACTTT; j_gene: TRBJ1-6; v_gene: TRBV9; len: 15; abundance: few; d_gene: NA
CDR3aa: CASSLKIANTGELFF; CDR3nt: TGTGCCAGCAGCCTTAAGATCGCGAACACCGGGGAGCTGTTTTTT; j_gene: TRBJ2-2; v_gene: TRBV9; len: 15; abundance: once; d_gene: NA
CDR3aa: CSVPGTGGYEQYF; CDR3nt: TGCAGCGTGCCGGGGACAGGAGGCTACGAGCAGTACTTC; j_gene: TRBJ2-7; v_gene: TRBV29-1; len: 13; abundance: NA; d_gene: TRBD1
CDR3aa: CANTRMVIKAFF; CDR3nt: TGTGCCAACACGAGGATGGTGATAAAAGCTTTCTTT; j_gene: TRBJ1-1; v_gene: TRBV10-3; len: 12; abundance: NA; d_gene: NA
CDR3aa: CASSPKDSPNTEAFF; CDR3nt: TGTGCCAGCTCACCAAAGGACAGCCCGAACACTGAAGCTTTCTTT; j_gene: TRBJ1-1; v_gene: TRBV18; len: 15; abundance: few; d_gene: NA
CDR3aa: CASSLLAGFDNEQFF; CDR3nt: TGTGCCAGCAGCCTTCTAGCGGGATTCGACAATGAGCAGTTCTTC; j_gene: TRBJ2-1; v_gene: TRBV4-2; len: 15; abundance: NA; d_gene: TRBD2
CDR3aa: CASSFKRGSTDTQYF; CDR3nt: TGTGCCAGCAGCTTCAAGCGGGGGAGCACAGATACGCAGTATTTT; j_gene: TRBJ2-3; v_gene: TRBV7-2; len: 15; abundance: NA; d_gene: TRBD2
CDR3aa: CASSLDVFGDTEAFF; CDR3nt: TGCGCCAGCAGCTTGGACGTATTTGGAGACACTGAAGCTTTCTTT; j_gene: TRBJ1-1; v_gene: TRBV5-1; len: 15; abundance: NA; d_gene: NA
CDR3aa: CASSQDPGLENQPQHF; CDR3nt: TGCGCCAGCAGCCAAGATCCAGGGCTAGAGAATCAGCCCCAGCATTTT; j_gene: TRBJ1-5; v_gene: TRBV4-1; len: 16; abundance: NA; d_gene: NA
CDR3aa: CSVEGDGYTF; CDR3nt: TGCAGCGTTGAAGGGGATGGCTACACCTTC; j_gene: TRBJ1-2; v_gene: TRBV29-1; len: 10; abundance: few; d_gene: NA
CDR3aa: CASSQEEGRENSPLHF; CDR3nt: TGTGCCAGCAGCCAAGAAGAGGGGCGGGAAAATTCACCCCTCCACTTT; j_gene: TRBJ1-6; v_gene: TRBV4-2; len: 16; abundance: NA; d_gene: NA
CDR3aa: CASSLLAGGPKFF; CDR3nt: TGCGCCAGCAGCTTGCTAGCGGGAGGGCCCAAGTTCTTC; j_gene: TRBJ2-1; v_gene: TRBV5-1; len: 13; abundance: few; d_gene: TRBD2
CDR3aa: CASSLFWAPGEGYEQYF; CDR3nt: TGTGCCAGCAGCTTGTTCTGGGCCCCGGGGGAAGGCTACGAGCAGTACTTC; j_gene: TRBJ2-7; v_gene: TRBV5-8; len: 17; abundance: NA; d_gene: NA
CDR3aa: CASSSYGQVREQYF; CDR3nt: TGTGCCAGCAGCTCGTATGGACAGGTACGCGAGCAGTACTTC; j_gene: TRBJ2-7; v_gene: TRBV7-8; len: 14; abundance: few; d_gene: TRBD1
CDR3aa: CASSYRGIIGDTQYF; CDR3nt: TGTGCCAGCAGCTACCGCGGAATCATCGGAGATACGCAGTATTTT; j_gene: TRBJ2-3; v_gene: TRBV7-9; len: 15; abundance: NA; d_gene: NA
CDR3aa: CASGFSGSSSYEQYF; CDR3nt: TGTGCCAGCGGCTTCTCCGGGTCGTCCTCCTACGAGCAGTACTTC; j_gene: TRBJ2-7; v_gene: TRBV4-2; len: 15; abundance: NA; d_gene: NA
CDR3aa: CASSPILAGGYNEQFF; CDR3nt: TGCGCCAGCAGCCCGATCTTGGCGGGAGGGTACAATGAGCAGTTCTTC; j_gene: TRBJ2-1; v_gene: TRBV5-1; len: 16; abundance: few; d_gene: TRBD2
CDR3aa: CASSLIGSGADETQYF; CDR3nt: TGTGCCAGCAGCTTGATAGGGTCGGGGGCAGACGAGACCCAGTACTTC; j_gene: TRBJ2-5; v_gene: TRBV5-4; len: 16; abundance: NA; d_gene: NA
CDR3aa: CASSLDRDSGNTIYF; CDR3nt: TGTGCCAGCAGCTTAGACCGAGACTCTGGAAACACCATATATTTT; j_gene: TRBJ1-3; v_gene: TRBV7-2; len: 15; abundance: NA; d_gene: NA
CDR3aa: CASSQDPGTDTQYF; CDR3nt: TGTGCCAGCAGCCAAGACCCTGGCACAGATACGCAGTATTTT; j_gene: TRBJ2-3; v_gene: TRBV14; len: 14; abundance: NA; d_gene: NA
CDR3aa: CASRDRGVDEQFF; CDR3nt: TGTGCCAGCCGGGACAGGGGTGTCGATGAGCAGTTCTTC; j_gene: TRBJ2-1; v_gene: TRBV19; len: 13; abundance: NA; d_gene: TRBD1
CDR3aa: CASSIKGEHEQYF; CDR3nt: TGTGCCAGTAGTATCAAGGGGGAACACGAGCAGTACTTC; j_gene: TRBJ2-7; v_gene: TRBV19; len: 13; abundance: once; d_gene: NA